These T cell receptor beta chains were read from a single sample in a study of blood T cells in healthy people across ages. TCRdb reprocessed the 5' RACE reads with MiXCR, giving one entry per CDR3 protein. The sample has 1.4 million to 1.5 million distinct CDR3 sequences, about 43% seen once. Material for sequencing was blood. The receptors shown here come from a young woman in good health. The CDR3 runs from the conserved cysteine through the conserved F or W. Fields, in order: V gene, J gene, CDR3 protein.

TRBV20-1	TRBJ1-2	CSARDFEANYGYTF
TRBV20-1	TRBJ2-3	CSARPGPTDTQYF
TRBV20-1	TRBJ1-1	CSARDKRNSVNTEAFF
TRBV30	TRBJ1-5	CAWSVDRGRNQPQHF
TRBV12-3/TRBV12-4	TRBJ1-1	CASSSSSTEAFF
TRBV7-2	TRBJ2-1	CASSLIGGGVWDEQFF
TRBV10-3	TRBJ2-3	CAISGEAVMVVKVDTQYF
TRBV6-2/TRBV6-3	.	CASSPAVGGTEQYF
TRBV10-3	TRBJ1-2	CAISEQKGNYGYTF
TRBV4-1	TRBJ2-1	CASSRTTTGRDNEQFF
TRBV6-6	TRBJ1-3	CASSGRTGLGTIYF
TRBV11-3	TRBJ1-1	CASSTYRDSEAFF
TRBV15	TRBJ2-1	CATSRSKGSWGSYNEQFF
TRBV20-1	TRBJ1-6	CSASLGSLENSPLHF
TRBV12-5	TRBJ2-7	CASREAGEGYEQYF
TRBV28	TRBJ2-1	CTSRQLAGGYNEQFF
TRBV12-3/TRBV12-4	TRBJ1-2	CASSLVPQGADGYTF
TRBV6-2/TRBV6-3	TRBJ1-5	CASSPYPGTPNSNQPQHF
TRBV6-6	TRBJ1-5	CASSYSIAGGSRQPQHF
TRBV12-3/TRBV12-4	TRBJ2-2	CASRRQGTTGELFF
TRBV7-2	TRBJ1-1	CASSFGIGIEAFF
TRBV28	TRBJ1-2	CASSFANTLRGSDYGYTF
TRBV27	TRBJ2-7	CASSLTSDHEQYF
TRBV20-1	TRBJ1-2	CSAREDNYGYTF
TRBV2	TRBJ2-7	CAIRPDSSYEQYF
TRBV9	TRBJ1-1	CASSEGQGAGRRTEAFF
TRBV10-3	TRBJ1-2	CAIMRANYGYTF
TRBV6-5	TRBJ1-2	CASAGLGYGYTF
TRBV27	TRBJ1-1	CASSLGARGAKGTEAFF
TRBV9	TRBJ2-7	CASSVAGTQTYEQYF
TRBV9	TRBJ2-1	CASSYRDSTLYNEQFF
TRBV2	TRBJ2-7	CASSEALAATYEQYF
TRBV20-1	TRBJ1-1	CSARQGQTGTTEAFF
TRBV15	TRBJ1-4	CATSRARGINEKLFF
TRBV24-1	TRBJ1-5	CATSDWTGVQPQHF
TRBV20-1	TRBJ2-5	CSAPTRGLETQYF
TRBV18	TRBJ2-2	CASSPEDRANTGELFF